This T cell receptor (beta chain) was recorded in a study of cytomegalovirus exposure and HLA in healthy donors. Study observations and caveats: CMV serostatus was the only recorded immune exposure for donors. There were some V segments, including TRBV6-2 and TRBV6-3, excluded as indistinguishable.

Regarding this clone: Its antigen remains unidentified.

Trimming pared 7 bases from V and 4 bases from J, leaving 9 bases between. Germline V gene sequence: CDR1 SGHRS, CDR2 YFSETQ. This CDR3 is 11 amino acids long. The PCR used 60 Vbeta and 13 Jbeta primers. Assay used: immunoSEQ multiplex PCR; TCRdb lists only in-frame clones, some missing. Among over 150,000 clones, just under 85% were seen once, and the ten largest hold 4.8%. The material sequenced was PBMCs. The TCR comes from a girl aged 5-17 years in good health and CMV-seropositive. The chain joins TRBV5-1 to TRBJ2-7; a weak D match, TRBD2 (6 bases). CDR3 in amino acids: CASGDSYEQYF. The CDR3 region has the DNA TGCGCCAGCGGGGACTCATACGAGCAGTACTTC. The whole variable domain, remainder taken from reference TRBV5-1 and TRBJ2-7, is KAGVTQTPRYLIKTRGQQVTLSCSPISGHRSVSWYQQTPGQGLQFLFEYFSETQRNKGNFPGRFSGRQFSNSRSEMNVSTLELGDSALYLCASGDSYEQYFGPGTRLTVT.